This TCR beta chain is from a study of cytomegalovirus exposure and HLA in healthy donors. Amplification used 60 Vbeta primers and 13 Jbeta primers. Assay used: immunoSEQ multiplex PCR; TCRdb lists only in-frame clones, some missing. Of 130,000 to 150,000 clones in the sample, around 80% were seen once. To note about this clone: Its antigen is as yet unknown.

The V gene's germline CDR1 is MNHEY and CDR2 SVGAGI. The J segment lost 2 bases and the V segment lost 10 bases, leaving 8 bases of the junction unmatched. This CDR3 has 14 residues. Findings of the study overall: Follow-up analysis seemed to connect common viral pathogens with several of the most significant clusters identified. An Asian-associated ancestry cluster reportedly showed fewer N-insertions than the roughly 670-donor mean in a later analysis. Through in vitro validation, three CMV-associated chains were shown to be specific for CMV antigens. A further, later analysis showed that HLA-associated TCR beta chains (compared with equally common others) were more clonally expanded.

Material: PBMCs. This sequence joins TRBV6-5 and TRBJ2-5, with 9 bases identical to TRBD2. The sequence was collected from a male donor in good health and CMV-seropositive. The chain's CDR3 is CATMGLAFQETQYF. In DNA form, the CDR3 reads TGTGCCACCATGGGACTAGCCTTTCAAGAGACCCAGTACTTC.